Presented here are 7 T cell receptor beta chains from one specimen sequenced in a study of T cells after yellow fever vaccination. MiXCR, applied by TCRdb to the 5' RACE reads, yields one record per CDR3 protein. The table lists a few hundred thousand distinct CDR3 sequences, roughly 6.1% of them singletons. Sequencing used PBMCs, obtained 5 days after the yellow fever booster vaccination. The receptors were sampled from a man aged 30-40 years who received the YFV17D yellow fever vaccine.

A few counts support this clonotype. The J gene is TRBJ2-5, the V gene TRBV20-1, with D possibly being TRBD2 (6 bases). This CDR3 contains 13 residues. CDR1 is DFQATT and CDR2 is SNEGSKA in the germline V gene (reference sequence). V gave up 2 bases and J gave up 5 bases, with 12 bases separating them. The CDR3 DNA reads TGCAGTGCTAGATCTAGCGAGACGGAGACCCAGTACTTC. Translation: CSARSSETETQYF.

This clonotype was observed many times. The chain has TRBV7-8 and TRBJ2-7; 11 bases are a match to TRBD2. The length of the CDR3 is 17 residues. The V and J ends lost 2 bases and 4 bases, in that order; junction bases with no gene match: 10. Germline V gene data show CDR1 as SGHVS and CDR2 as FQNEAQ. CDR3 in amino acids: CASSLNSGRAGPYEQYF. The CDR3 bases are TGTGCCAGCAGCTTAAATAGCGGGAGGGCCGGGCCGTACGAGCAGTACTTC.

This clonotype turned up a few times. The CDR3 DNA is TGTGCCAGCAGTGAATCCTCGACAGCCCCGGGGACCCAGTACTTC. Amino acid sequence: CASSESSTAPGTQYF. The chain carries TRBV25-1 and TRBJ2-5, with a weak D call TRBD1 (5 bases). The CDR3 loop spans 15 amino acids. The V end lost 1 base, the J end lost 7 bases, and 16 bases lay between the germline ends. Germline CDR1 reads MGHDK; CDR2 reads SYGVNS. Drawing the rest from reference TRBV25-1 and TRBJ2-5, the complete variable domain is EADIYQTPRYLVIGTGKKITLECSQTMGHDKMYWYQQDPGMELHLIHYSYGVNSTEKGDLSSESTVSRIRTEHFPLTLESARPSHTSQYLCASSESSTAPGTQYFGPGTRLLVL.

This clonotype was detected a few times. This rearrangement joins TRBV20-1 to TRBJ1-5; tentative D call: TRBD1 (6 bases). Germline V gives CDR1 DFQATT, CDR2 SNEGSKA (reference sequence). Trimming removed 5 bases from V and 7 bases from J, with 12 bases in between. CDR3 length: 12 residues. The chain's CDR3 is CSAYRVGQPQHF. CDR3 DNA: TGCAGTGCTTACAGGGTTGGGCAGCCCCAGCATTTT.

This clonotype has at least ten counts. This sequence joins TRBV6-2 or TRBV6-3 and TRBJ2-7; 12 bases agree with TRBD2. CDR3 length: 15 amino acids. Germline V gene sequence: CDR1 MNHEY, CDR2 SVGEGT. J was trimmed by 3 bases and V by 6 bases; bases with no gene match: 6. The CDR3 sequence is CASSDATSGSYEQYF. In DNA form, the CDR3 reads TGTGCCAGCAGCGACGCGACTAGCGGGAGCTACGAGCAGTACTTC.

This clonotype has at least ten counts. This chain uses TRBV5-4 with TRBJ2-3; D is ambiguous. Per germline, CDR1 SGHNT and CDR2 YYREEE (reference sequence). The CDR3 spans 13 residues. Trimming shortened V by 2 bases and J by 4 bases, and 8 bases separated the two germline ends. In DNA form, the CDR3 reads TGTGCCAGCAGCTTATCTGGGGCAGATACGCAGTATTTT. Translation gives CASSLSGADTQYF.

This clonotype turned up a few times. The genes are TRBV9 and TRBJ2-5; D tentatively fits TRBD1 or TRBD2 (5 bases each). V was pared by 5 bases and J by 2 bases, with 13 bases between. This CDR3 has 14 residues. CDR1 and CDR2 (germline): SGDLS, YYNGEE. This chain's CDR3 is CASSMGPTQETQYF. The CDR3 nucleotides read TGTGCCAGCAGTATGGGACCTACTCAAGAGACCCAGTACTTC.